These 10 T cell receptor beta chains were sequenced from one sample in a study of technical replicates of blood from a handful of donors. Sequencing used immunoSEQ multiplex PCR; TCRdb keeps in-frame clones, though not all of them. The sample consists of roughly 72,000 clones, approximately 93% of them appearing once. Sequencing was done on a sample of T cells isolated from PBMCs. The origin of the receptors is a human donor in good health.

The gene calls are TRBV27 and TRBJ2-3; D is perhaps TRBD2 (6 bases). Germline-derived CDR1 and CDR2 are MNHEY and SMNVEV (reference sequence). The CDR3 covers 14 residues. The V gene lost 0 bases and the J gene lost 5 bases, with 9 bases spanning the gap. The DNA for the CDR3 is TGTGCCAGCAGTTTATCACTAGCAGAAGATACGCAGTATTTT. It yields the protein CASSLSLAEDTQYF.

The V gene is TRBV9, the J gene TRBJ1-3; the D gene is possibly TRBD1 (6 bases). This CDR3 is 16 amino acids long. From germline, CDR1 is SGDLS and CDR2 YYNGEE. Trimming shortened V by 3 bases and J by 2 bases, and 15 bases separated the two germline ends. The CDR3 here is CASSATAGQTGNTIYF. CDR3 sequence (DNA): TGTGCCAGCAGCGCGACAGCGGGACAAACTGGAAACACCATATATTTT. Drawing the rest from reference TRBV9 and TRBJ1-3, the complete variable domain is DSGVTQTPKHLITATGQRVTLRCSPRSGDLSVYWYQQSLDQGLQFLIQYYNGEERAKGNILERFSAQQFPDLHSELNLSSLELGDSALYFCASSATAGQTGNTIYFGEGSWLTVV.

The V call is TRBV27, the J call TRBJ1-1, with D uncertain. Trimming removed 0 bases at V and 4 bases at J, with 6 bases between. This CDR3 spans 13 amino acids. Germline loops: CDR1 MNHEY, CDR2 SMNVEV (reference sequence). The CDR3, as DNA: TGTGCCAGCAGTTTATCGGAGGTCACTGAAGCTTTCTTT. Its protein is CASSLSEVTEAFF.

J is TRBJ2-5 and V is TRBV5-4, with TRBD1 identical over 7 bases. V shed 6 bases, J shed 0 bases, and the junction held 8 bases outside the gene matches. Germline V gene sequence: CDR1 SGHNT, CDR2 YYREEE (reference sequence). The CDR3 extends over 15 amino acids. This CDR3 is CASTMGTVNQETQYF. CDR3 sequence (DNA): TGTGCCAGCACCATGGGGACAGTGAACCAAGAGACCCAGTACTTC.

The chain recombines TRBV4-3 with TRBJ2-7; maybe TRBD2 (5 bases). The V gene lost 0 bases and the J gene lost 2 bases, with 14 bases spanning the gap. Germline V CDR1 and CDR2: LGHNA, YSLEER. The CDR3 is made up of 16 amino acids. CDR3 coding DNA: TGCGCCAGCAGCCAAGATGGGCATTCCGGGACCTACGAGCAGTACTTC. Protein sequence: CASSQDGHSGTYEQYF.

The chain couples TRBV28 to TRBJ2-7; no clear D gene. The CDR3 loop spans 11 amino acids. Germline V CDR1 and CDR2: MDHEN, SYDVKM. Trimming removed 2 bases from V and 4 bases from J, with 3 bases in between. CDR3 region: CASSLIYEQYF. In DNA, the CDR3 is TGTGCCAGCAGTTTAATATACGAGCAGTACTTC.

The rearrangement joins TRBV2 to TRBJ2-1; 9 bases match TRBD2. This CDR3 is built from 12 residues. The germline V gene has CDR1 SNHLY and CDR2 FYNNEI. CDR3 loop: CAIAGAYNEQFF. CDR3 DNA sequence: TGTGCGATAGCGGGGGCCTACAATGAGCAGTTCTTC.

V gene TRBV5-1 combines with J gene TRBJ2-1; tentative D call: TRBD2 (5 bases). The CDR3 has 14 amino acids. Germline CDR1 SGHRS, CDR2 YFSETQ. The V gene lost 5 bases and the J gene lost 7 bases, with 16 bases spanning the gap. The CDR3 region has the DNA TGCGCCAGCAGTTATCCCCGACCGGGGAATGAGCAGTTCTTC. Protein: CASSYPRPGNEQFF.

The chain employs TRBV9 and TRBJ2-7, with 7 nucleotides matching TRBD1. The CDR3 extends over 14 amino acids. The trim removed 2 bases at V and 2 bases at J, leaving 4 bases unmatched. In germline, CDR1 is SGDLS, CDR2 YYNGEE. CDR3 nucleotide sequence: TGTGCCAGCAGCGTCCGGGACAGACCCTACGAGCAGTACTTC. This encodes CASSVRDRPYEQYF.

The chain links TRBV15 to TRBJ1-4, with 8 bases matching TRBD1. V lost 4 bases, J lost 7 bases, and 5 bases stayed unmatched. Germline lookup yields CDR1 LNHNV and CDR2 YYDKDF (reference sequence). The CDR3 length is 14 residues. The CDR3 DNA is TGTGCCACCAGCACTCAGGGGGCGGGTGAAAAACTGTTTTTT. Protein product: CATSTQGAGEKLFF. The full variable domain, with the rest looked up from reference TRBV15 and TRBJ1-4, is DAMVIQNPRYQVTQFGKPVTLSCSQTLNHNVMYWYQQKSSQAPKLLFHYYDKDFNNEADTPDNFQSRRPNTSFCFLDIRSPGLGDTAMYLCATSTQGAGEKLFFGSGTQLSVL.